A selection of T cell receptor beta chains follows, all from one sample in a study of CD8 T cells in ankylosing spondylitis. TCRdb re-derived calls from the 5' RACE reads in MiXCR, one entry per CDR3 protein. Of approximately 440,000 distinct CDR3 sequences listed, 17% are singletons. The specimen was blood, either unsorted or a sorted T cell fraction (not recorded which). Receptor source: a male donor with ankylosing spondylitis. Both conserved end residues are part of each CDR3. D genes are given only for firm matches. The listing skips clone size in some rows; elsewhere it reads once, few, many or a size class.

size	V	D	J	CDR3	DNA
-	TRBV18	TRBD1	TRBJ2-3	CASSPQQGASTDTQYF	TGTGCCAGCTCACCGCAGCAGGGGGCAAGCACAGATACGCAGTATTTT
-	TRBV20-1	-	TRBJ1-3	CSARLQGSSGNTIYF	TGCAGTGCCCGCCTACAGGGAAGCTCTGGAAACACCATATATTTT
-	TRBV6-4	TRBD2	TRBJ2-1	CASSEGLAGSSYNEQFF	TGTGCCAGCAGTGAGGGACTAGCGGGGAGCTCCTACAATGAGCAGTTCTTC
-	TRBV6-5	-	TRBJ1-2	CASSYTDSYYGYTF	TGTGCCAGCAGTTACACCGACAGCTACTATGGCTACACCTTC
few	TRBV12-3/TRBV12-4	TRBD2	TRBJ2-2	CASSFQTSGSGELFF	TGTGCCAGCAGTTTCCAGACTAGCGGGAGTGGGGAGCTGTTTTTT
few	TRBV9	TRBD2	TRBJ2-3	CASSTSLLEREDPYTQYF	TGTGCCAGCAGCACATCTTTATTAGAGCGGGAGGACCCATATACGCAGTATTTT
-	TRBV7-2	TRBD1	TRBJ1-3	CASGDRGRVGNTIYF	TGTGCCAGCGGCGACAGGGGGCGCGTAGGAAACACCATATATTTT
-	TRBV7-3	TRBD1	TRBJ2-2	CASSPLGGTGRSTGELFF	TGTGCCAGCAGCCCCCTGGGTGGGACAGGGAGGTCGACCGGGGAGCTGTTTTTT
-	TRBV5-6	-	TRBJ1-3	CASSKTTGFSGNTIYF	TGTGCCAGCAGCAAAACGACAGGCTTCTCTGGAAACACCATATATTTT
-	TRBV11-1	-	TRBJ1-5	CASSLRVGGRRVRNQPQHF	TGTGCCAGCAGCTTAAGAGTTGGGGGAAGGCGGGTCCGCAATCAGCCCCAGCATTTT
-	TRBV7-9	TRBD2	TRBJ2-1	CASQATSGMPIYNEQFF	TGTGCCAGCCAAGCAACTAGCGGGATGCCCATCTACAATGAGCAGTTCTTC
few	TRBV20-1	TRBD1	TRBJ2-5	CSAKEQGEAQYF	TGCAGTGCTAAAGAACAGGGGGAGGCCCAGTACTTC
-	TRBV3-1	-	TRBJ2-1	CASSQDGGYPYNEQFF	TGTGCCAGCAGCCAAGACGGGGGTTATCCCTACAATGAGCAGTTCTTC
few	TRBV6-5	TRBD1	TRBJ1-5	CASSYSRQGPNQPQHF	TGTGCCAGCAGTTATTCCCGACAGGGTCCAAATCAGCCCCAGCATTTT